The rows below give T cell receptor beta chains drawn from one sample of a study of CD8+CD57+ T cells in acquired aplastic anemia. TCRdb redid the calling of the reads with MiXCR, one entry per CDR3 protein. The top ten clones hold approximately 32% of a sample with roughly 200,000 distinct CDR3 sequences, under 65% of them seen once. Sequencing was done on a sample of sorted CD4+, CD8+, or CD8+CD57+ T cells (not recorded which) from PBMCs. These receptors were collected from a human donor in good health. The conserved cysteine and the conserved F or W are not part of the CDR3 here. The order of the fields is V gene, J gene, CDR3 protein.

v_gene: TRBV10-3
j_gene: TRBJ2-1
CDR3aa: AISETQSSYNEQF

v_gene: TRBV27
j_gene: TRBJ2-3
CDR3aa: ASSWIRGGENTQY

v_gene: TRBV7-8
j_gene: TRBJ2-2
CDR3aa: ASSSTTTGELF

v_gene: TRBV9
j_gene: TRBJ2-2
CDR3aa: ASSVEGSGGVNTGELF

v_gene: TRBV4-1
j_gene: TRBJ2-1
CDR3aa: ASSQVGGTYNEQF

v_gene: TRBV2
j_gene: TRBJ1-5
CDR3aa: ASSWGTSWPQH

v_gene: TRBV15
j_gene: TRBJ2-3
CDR3aa: ATSVGGTDTQY

v_gene: TRBV19
j_gene: TRBJ2-3
CDR3aa: ATRGQGSPDTQY

v_gene: TRBV7-7
j_gene: TRBJ2-5
CDR3aa: ASSLVYVSQETQY

v_gene: TRBV10-3
j_gene: TRBJ1-2
CDR3aa: AISGTGGNT

v_gene: TRBV6-2/TRBV6-3
j_gene: TRBJ2-5
CDR3aa: ASSFGGDLETQY

v_gene: TRBV2
j_gene: TRBJ1-1
CDR3aa: ASSEGLGTEAF

v_gene: TRBV9
j_gene: TRBJ2-1
CDR3aa: ASSHNSGGYNEQF

v_gene: TRBV11-2
j_gene: TRBJ2-2
CDR3aa: ASAVNTGELL

v_gene: TRBV20-1
j_gene: TRBJ2-7
CDR3aa: SATTSGGPGAYEQY

v_gene: TRBV12-3/TRBV12-4
j_gene: TRBJ2-2
CDR3aa: ASSLNPTGELF